The rows below give T cell receptor beta chains drawn from one sample of a study of early T cells in non-severe SARS-CoV-2 infection. TCRdb re-called the 5' RACE reads with MiXCR, one entry per CDR3 protein. Of approximately 56,000 distinct CDR3 sequences in the sample, 9.5% to 11% were seen once. Sequencing was carried out using whole blood. These receptors were collected from an adult who was a healthcare worker with PCR-confirmed SARS-CoV-2 infection or an uninfected control (not recorded which). CDR3s include the opening cysteine and the closing phenylalanine or tryptophan. The D gene is left open where the match is weak. The size of a clone is reported for some rows only, either as once, few or many, or as a class for expanded clones.

J,V,size,D,DNA,CDR3
TRBJ2-3,TRBV9,many,TRBD2,TGTGCCAGCAGCCCAAGCGGGACCCCAGATACGCAGTATTTT,CASSPSGTPDTQYF
TRBJ2-7,TRBV5-5,.,.,TGTGCCAGCAGCTTGGACCCTAGACAGGACCGGTACTTC,CASSLDPRQDRYF
TRBJ1-1,TRBV3-1,many,.,TGTGCCAGCAGCCCAAGTGGAGGTATTTTGACTGAAGCTTTCTTT,CASSPSGGILTEAFF
TRBJ1-2,TRBV6-1,many,.,TGTGCCAGCAGTGACCAGGCCTCTAACTATGGCTACACCTTC,CASSDQASNYGYTF
TRBJ2-5,TRBV9,many,.,TGTGCCAGCAGCGTAGGGGCAGTCGCTCAAGAGACCCAGTACTTC,CASSVGAVAQETQYF
TRBJ2-2,TRBV5-1,many,.,TGCGCCAGCACCGAGAGTGGGGAGCTGTTTTTT,CASTESGELFF
TRBJ2-7,TRBV7-2,.,.,TGTGCCAGCAGCAAGGACGAAGAGCAGTACTTC,CASSKDEEQYF
TRBJ1-1,TRBV20-1,many,.,TGCAGTGCCGCCTCCCCAGGCACTGAAGCTTTCTTT,CSAASPGTEAFF
TRBJ1-1,TRBV6-5,few,.,TGTGCCAGCACCAAGGCGGGGAACACTGAAGCTTTCTTT,CASTKAGNTEAFF
TRBJ2-1,TRBV12-5,many,.,TGTGCTAGTGGTTTGGCTCCCACCGTCAATGAGCAGTTCTTC,CASGLAPTVNEQFF
TRBJ1-1,TRBV10-1,.,TRBD1,TGCGCCAGCAATGGGACAGGATTTTCTGAAGCTTTCTTT,CASNGTGFSEAFF
TRBJ1-2,TRBV7-2,few,.,TGTGCCAGCAGCCCGAGACAGGATTCCTATGGCTACACCTTC,CASSPRQDSYGYTF
TRBJ2-5,TRBV20-1,few,TRBD2,TGCAGTGCTAGAAGGCTAGCGGGGATAGAGACCCAGTACTTC,CSARRLAGIETQYF
TRBJ2-1,TRBV6-2/TRBV6-3,many,TRBD1,TGTGCCAGCAGACCCCGATCCAGACAGGGAAAGATCGATGAGCAGTTCTTC,CASRPRSRQGKIDEQFF
TRBJ2-3,TRBV3-1,many,.,TGTGCCAGCAGCCAAGGGTCGGGTCGAACAGATACGCAGTATTTT,CASSQGSGRTDTQYF
TRBJ2-1,TRBV29-1,many,TRBD2,TGCAGCGTCCGGGGACTAGCGGGGGGTTTCCCCAATGAGCAGTTCTTC,CSVRGLAGGFPNEQFF
TRBJ2-1,TRBV29-1,.,TRBD2,TGCAGCGTTGCGGGGGGGTCGTGGGAGCAGTTCTTC,CSVAGGSWEQFF
TRBJ2-3,TRBV20-1,few,.,TGCAGTGCTAGAGTACAGCTCACCCGGTTTAGCTATTTT,CSARVQLTRFSYF
TRBJ2-3,TRBV12-3/TRBV12-4,many,.,TGTGCCAGCACCCCTTTAAGGGCTCCTGATACGCAGTATTTT,CASTPLRAPDTQYF
TRBJ1-1,TRBV10-3,many,.,TGTGCCATCAGTGATGGGGCCAGCAAGACTGAAGCTTTCTTT,CAISDGASKTEAFF